Detailed here is one T cell receptor (beta chain). The antigen is unknown. The sample comes from a study of T cell clusters in autoimmune cytopenias. Study as a whole: TRB sequencing had a median around 52,000 reads and about 2,400 distinct clonotypes per sample.

This CDR3 is built from 11 residues. Whole-study results and caveats: Comparing secondary cytopenia with chronic lymphocytic leukemia showed no cluster-lack signature, apparently masked by lymphoma repertoire.

Multiplex touch-down PCR amplified TRB using TRB-A and TRB-B pools in one tube. TCRdb reanalyzed the multiplex PCR reads, giving one entry per CDR3 protein sequence and no DNA. The listing records 7,800 or so distinct CDR3 sequences. Roughly 38,000 genome equivalents of blood DNA were amplified for TRB. This rearrangement joins TRBV12-3 or TRBV12-4 to TRBJ1-2; the D call from TCRdb, TRBD1, cannot be confirmed without DNA. The source material was peripheral blood. The clonotype originates from a human donor with an autoimmune cytopenia or autoimmune hepatitis (not recorded which). The CDR3 loop is CASTEAGIYTF.